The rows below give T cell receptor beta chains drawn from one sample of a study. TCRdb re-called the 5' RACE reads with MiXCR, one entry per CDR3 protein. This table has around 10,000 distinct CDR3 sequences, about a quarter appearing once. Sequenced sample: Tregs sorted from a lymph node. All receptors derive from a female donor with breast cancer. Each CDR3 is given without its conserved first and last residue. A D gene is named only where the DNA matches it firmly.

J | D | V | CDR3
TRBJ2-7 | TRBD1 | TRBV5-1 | ASSGGQGVNEQY
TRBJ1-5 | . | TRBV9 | ASSVETNSNQPQH
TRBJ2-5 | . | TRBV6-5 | ASSSDHQSLTQY
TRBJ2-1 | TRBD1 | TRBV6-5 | ASSADRAYNEQF
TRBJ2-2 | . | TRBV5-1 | ASSLTRGLSGELF